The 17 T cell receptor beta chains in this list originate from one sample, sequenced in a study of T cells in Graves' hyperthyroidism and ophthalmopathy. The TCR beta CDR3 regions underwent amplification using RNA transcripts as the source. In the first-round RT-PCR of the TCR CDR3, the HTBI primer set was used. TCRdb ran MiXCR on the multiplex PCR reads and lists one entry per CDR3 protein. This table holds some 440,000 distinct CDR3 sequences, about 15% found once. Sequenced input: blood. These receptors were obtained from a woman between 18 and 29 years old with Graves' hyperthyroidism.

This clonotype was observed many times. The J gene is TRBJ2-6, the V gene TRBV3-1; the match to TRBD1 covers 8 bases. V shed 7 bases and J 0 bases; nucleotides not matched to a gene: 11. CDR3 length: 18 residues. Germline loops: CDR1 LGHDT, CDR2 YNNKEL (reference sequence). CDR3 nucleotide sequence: TGTGCCAGCACCGACTTGGACAGGGTAGGCTCTGGGGCCAACGTCCTGACTTTC. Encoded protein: CASTDLDRVGSGANVLTF.

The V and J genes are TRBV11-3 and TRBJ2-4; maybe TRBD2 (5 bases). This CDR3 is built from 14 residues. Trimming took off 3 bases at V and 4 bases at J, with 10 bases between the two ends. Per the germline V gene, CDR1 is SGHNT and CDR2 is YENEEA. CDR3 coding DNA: TGTGCCAGCAGCTTGTGGACGGGAAAAAACATTCAGTACTTC. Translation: CASSLWTGKNIQYF. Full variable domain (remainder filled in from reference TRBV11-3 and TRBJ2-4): EAGVVQSPRYKIIEKKQPVAFWCNPISGHNTLYWYLQNLGQGPELLIRYENEEAVDDSQLPKDRFSAERLKGVDSTLKIQPAELGDSAVYLCASSLWTGKNIQYFGAGTRLSVL.

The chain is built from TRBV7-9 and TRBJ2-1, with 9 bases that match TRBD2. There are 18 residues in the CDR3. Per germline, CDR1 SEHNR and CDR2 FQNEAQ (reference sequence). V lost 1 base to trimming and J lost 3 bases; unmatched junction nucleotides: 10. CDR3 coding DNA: TGTGCCAGCAGCTTAGACAGGGCGGGAGGGCCCCTCTACAATGAGCAGTTCTTC. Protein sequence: CASSLDRAGGPLYNEQFF.

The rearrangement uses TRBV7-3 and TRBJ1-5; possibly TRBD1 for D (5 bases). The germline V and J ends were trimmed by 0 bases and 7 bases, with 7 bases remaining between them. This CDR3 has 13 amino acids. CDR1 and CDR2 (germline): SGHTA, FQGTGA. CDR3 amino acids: CASSLTEGQPQHF. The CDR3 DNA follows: TGTGCCAGCAGCTTAACGGAGGGGCAGCCCCAGCATTTT.

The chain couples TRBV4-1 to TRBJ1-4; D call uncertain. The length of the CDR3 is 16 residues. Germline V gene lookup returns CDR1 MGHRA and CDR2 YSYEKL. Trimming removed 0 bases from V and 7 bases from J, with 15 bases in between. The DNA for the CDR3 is TGCGCCAGCAGCCAAGATCTACCGGTAGGCCGTGAAAAACTGTTTTTT. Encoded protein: CASSQDLPVGREKLFF.

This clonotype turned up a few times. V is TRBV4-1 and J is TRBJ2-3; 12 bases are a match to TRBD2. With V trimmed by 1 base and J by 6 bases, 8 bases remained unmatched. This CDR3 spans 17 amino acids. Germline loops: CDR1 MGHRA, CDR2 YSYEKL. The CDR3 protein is CASSQAASGGVSDTQYF. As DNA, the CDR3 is TGCGCCAGCAGCCAAGCGGCTAGCGGGGGGGTTAGCGATACGCAGTATTTT.

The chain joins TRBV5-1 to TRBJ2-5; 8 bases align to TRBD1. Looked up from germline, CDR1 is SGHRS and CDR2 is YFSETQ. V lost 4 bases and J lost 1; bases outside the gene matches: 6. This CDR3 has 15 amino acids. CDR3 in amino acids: CASSEGQGGQETQYF. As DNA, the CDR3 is TGCGCCAGCAGCGAAGGACAGGGTGGCCAAGAGACCCAGTACTTC.

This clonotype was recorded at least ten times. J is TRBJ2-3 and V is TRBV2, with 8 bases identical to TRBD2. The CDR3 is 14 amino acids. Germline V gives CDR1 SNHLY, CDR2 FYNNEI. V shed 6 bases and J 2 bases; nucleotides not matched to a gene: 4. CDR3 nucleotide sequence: TGTGCCAGCAGCGGGGGGGCCAACACAGATACGCAGTATTTT. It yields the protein CASSGGANTDTQYF.

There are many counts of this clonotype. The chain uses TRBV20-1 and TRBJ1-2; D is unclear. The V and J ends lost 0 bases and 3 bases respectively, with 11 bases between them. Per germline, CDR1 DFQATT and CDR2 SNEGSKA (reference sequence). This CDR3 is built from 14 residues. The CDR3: CSARDEGRHYGYTF. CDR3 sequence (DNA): TGCAGTGCTAGAGATGAAGGGCGACACTATGGCTACACCTTC.

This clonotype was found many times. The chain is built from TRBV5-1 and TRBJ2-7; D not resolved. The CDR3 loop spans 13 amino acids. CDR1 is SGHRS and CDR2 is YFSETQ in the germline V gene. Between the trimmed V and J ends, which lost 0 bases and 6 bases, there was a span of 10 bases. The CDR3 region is CASSLGVAVEQYF. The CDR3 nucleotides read TGCGCCAGCAGCTTGGGGGTTGCGGTCGAGCAGTACTTC.

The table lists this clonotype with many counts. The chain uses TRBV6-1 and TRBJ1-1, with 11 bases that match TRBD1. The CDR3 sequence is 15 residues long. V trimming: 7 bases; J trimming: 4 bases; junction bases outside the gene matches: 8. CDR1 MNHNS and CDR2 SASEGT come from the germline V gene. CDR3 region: CASKFRTGGFTEAFF. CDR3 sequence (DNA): TGTGCCAGCAAGTTCAGGACAGGGGGCTTCACTGAAGCTTTCTTT.

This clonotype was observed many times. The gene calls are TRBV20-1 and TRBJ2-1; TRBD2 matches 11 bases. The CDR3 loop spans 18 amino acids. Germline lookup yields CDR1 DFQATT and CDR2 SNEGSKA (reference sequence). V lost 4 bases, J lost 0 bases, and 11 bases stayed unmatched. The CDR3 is CSAKGLAGALSSYNEQFF. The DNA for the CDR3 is TGCAGTGCTAAAGGACTAGCGGGCGCTTTGAGCTCCTACAATGAGCAGTTCTTC.

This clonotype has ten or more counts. The CDR3 DNA reads as TGCGCCACAAACGTTCGGGGAGGTGGAGATACGCAGTATTTT. Residues: CATNVRGGGDTQYF. The chain uses TRBV5-1 and TRBJ2-3; the D gene is possibly TRBD2 (6 bases). V was pared by 9 bases and J by 5 bases, with 19 bases between. Germline V lookup: CDR1 SGHRS, CDR2 YFSETQ. This CDR3 has 14 amino acids.

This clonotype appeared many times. CDR3 nucleotides: TGTGCCAGCAGTCTTCAACTAGCGGGAGTCAATGAGCAGTTCTTC. It translates to CASSLQLAGVNEQFF. This chain joins TRBV27 and TRBJ2-1; 11 bases are a match to TRBD2. The CDR3 is 15 residues long. Germline V lookup: CDR1 MNHEY, CDR2 SMNVEV (reference sequence). Losses at the gene ends were 5 bases for V and 6 bases for J; bases not matched to a gene: 6.

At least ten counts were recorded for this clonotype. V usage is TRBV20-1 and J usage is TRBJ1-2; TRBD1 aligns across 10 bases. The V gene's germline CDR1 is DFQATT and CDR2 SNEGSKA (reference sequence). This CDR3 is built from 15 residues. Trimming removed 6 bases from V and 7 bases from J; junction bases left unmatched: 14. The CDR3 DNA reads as TGCAGTGCAACATTACCCGGGGACAGGGGTGGTGGCTACACCTTC. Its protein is CSATLPGDRGGGYTF.

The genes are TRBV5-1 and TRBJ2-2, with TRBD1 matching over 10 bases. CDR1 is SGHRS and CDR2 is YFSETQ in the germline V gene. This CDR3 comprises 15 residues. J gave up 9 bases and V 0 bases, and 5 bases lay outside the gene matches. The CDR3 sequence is CASSLEGQGLRELFF. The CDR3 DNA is TGCGCCAGCAGCTTGGAGGGACAGGGGCTCCGGGAGCTGTTTTTT. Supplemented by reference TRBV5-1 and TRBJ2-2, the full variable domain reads KAGVTQTPRYLIKTRGQQVTLSCSPISGHRSVSWYQQTPGQGLQFLFEYFSETQRNKGNFPGRFSGRQFSNSRSEMNVSTLELGDSALYLCASSLEGQGLRELFFGEGSRLTVL.

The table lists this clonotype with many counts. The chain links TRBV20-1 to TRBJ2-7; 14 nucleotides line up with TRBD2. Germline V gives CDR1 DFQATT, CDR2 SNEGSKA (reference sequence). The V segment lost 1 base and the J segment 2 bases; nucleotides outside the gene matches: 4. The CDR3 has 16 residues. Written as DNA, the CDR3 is TGCAGTGCTAGAGTAGGGACTAGCGGGGGAGCCTACGAGCAGTACTTC. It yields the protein CSARVGTSGGAYEQYF.